This entry concerns a single T cell receptor beta chain. This entry comes from a study of long-term antiretroviral therapy in people with HIV. Version v3.0 of the immunoSEQ assay was performed at survey level. Clones were read by immunoSEQ multiplex PCR, and TCRdb kept only the in-frame ones, dropping some. The sample lists roughly 30,000 clones, about 85% occurring once. The CDR3 loop spans 13 amino acids. The ends were cut back, 6 bases at V and 2 bases at J, with 9 bases in the middle. Germline CDR1 reads SNHLY; CDR2 reads FYNNEI. The V call is TRBV2, the J call TRBJ2-3, with D unclear. This TCR derives from a man between 40 and 49 years old with HIV. Sequencing was performed on unsorted PBMCs, taken roughly 4.9 years after starting antiretroviral therapy. This chain's CDR3 is CASRGGATDTQYF. The CDR3 DNA reads as TGTGCCAGCAGAGGCGGAGCCACAGATACGCAGTATTTT.